These 4 T cell receptor beta chains were sequenced from one sample in a study of radiation and T cells in renal cell carcinoma. Sequencing used immunoSEQ multiplex PCR; TCRdb keeps in-frame clones, though not all of them. The sample records tens of thousands of clones, 65% to 90% being singletons. Sample time point: blood 2 weeks post-SBRT. Treatment indicated: 15 Gy SBRT to primary tumor, nephrectomy 4 weeks later. The sample in question was blood, obtained from a patient whose treatment included radiotherapy and nephrectomy. These receptors came from a woman aged 45-65 years with renal cell carcinoma.

The rearrangement joins TRBV7-3 to TRBJ2-5, with 7 bases aligning to TRBD1. Trimming at V came to 2 bases and at J to 2 bases, leaving 5 bases not matched to a gene. The CDR3 sequence is 15 residues long. Germline-derived CDR1 and CDR2 are SGHTA and FQGTGA. CDR3 protein: CASSLSGTEQETQYF. CDR3 DNA: TGTGCCAGCAGCTTATCCGGGACAGAGCAAGAGACCCAGTACTTC.

The chain uses TRBV6-6 and TRBJ2-7, with TRBD1 as a possible D gene (5 bases). Germline V gene data show CDR1 as MNHNY and CDR2 as SVGAGI (reference sequence). Trimming removed 2 bases from V and 2 bases from J, with 7 bases in between. The CDR3 consists of 13 residues. The CDR3 is CASSYAQAYEQYF. CDR3 in DNA: TGTGCCAGCAGTTACGCACAGGCCTACGAGCAGTACTTC.

The V and J genes are TRBV18 and TRBJ2-5; 7 nucleotides line up with TRBD1. The junction had 12 bases not matched to a gene; V was cut back by 1 base and J by 4 bases. Per germline, CDR1 KGHSH and CDR2 LQKENI. CDR3 length: 17 residues. This chain's CDR3 is CASSPLPAGTVLETQYF. CDR3 sequence (DNA): TGTGCCAGCTCACCACTACCAGCTGGGACAGTTTTAGAGACCCAGTACTTC.

J is TRBJ1-1 and V is TRBV9; D not resolved. Germline CDR1 SGDLS, CDR2 YYNGEE. The ends were cut back, 1 base at V and 3 bases at J, with 10 bases in the middle. This CDR3 has 14 residues. CDR3 in DNA: TGTGCCAGCAGCGTATCTGCCGCAGACACTGAAGCTTTCTTT. Protein: CASSVSAADTEAFF. Using reference TRBV9 and TRBJ1-1 for the parts outside the CDR3, the full variable domain is DSGVTQTPKHLITATGQRVTLRCSPRSGDLSVYWYQQSLDQGLQFLIQYYNGEERAKGNILERFSAQQFPDLHSELNLSSLELGDSALYFCASSVSAADTEAFFGQGTRLTVV.